Following are 21 T cell receptor beta chains from one sample sequenced in a study of T cells after yellow fever vaccination. Via MiXCR, TCRdb re-called the 5' RACE reads, giving one row per CDR3 protein. In the table there are more than 300,000 distinct CDR3 sequences, around 7% of which are singletons. The input for sequencing was PBMCs, taken approximately 47 days after the first yellow fever vaccination. Receptor source: a man younger than 35 who received the YFV17D yellow fever vaccine.

The chain carries TRBV10-3 and TRBJ1-5, with TRBD1 as a possible D gene (6 bases). The CDR3 covers 13 residues. CDR1 is ENHRY and CDR2 is SYGVKD in the germline V gene. V lost 10 bases, J lost 5 bases, and 15 bases lay in between. This CDR3 reads CATDTGIHQPQHF. CDR3 in DNA: TGTGCCACTGATACAGGGATCCATCAGCCCCAGCATTTT.

V is TRBV15 and J is TRBJ1-5; TRBD1 agrees at 7 bases. The ends lost 0 bases at V and 4 bases at J; junction bases unmatched: 6. Germline CDR1 LNHNV, CDR2 YYDKDF (reference sequence). The CDR3 has 16 residues. The CDR3 region has the DNA TGTGCCACCAGCAGAGATGTCCGCAGGGGGAATCAGCCCCAGCATTTT. Translated, it gives CATSRDVRRGNQPQHF.

This clonotype was seen only a few times. This chain links TRBV7-2 with TRBJ1-3; 8 bases match TRBD1. The junction had 4 bases not matched to a gene; V was cut back by 5 bases and J by 4 bases. The CDR3 loop spans 14 amino acids. Germline CDR1 SGHTA, CDR2 FQGNSA. In DNA form, the CDR3 reads TGTGCCAGCAGCCAGGGGGCGCGGGGAAACACCATATATTTT. Translation: CASSQGARGNTIYF.

V usage is TRBV4-3 and J usage is TRBJ2-3; 10 positions match TRBD1. CDR1 LGHNA and CDR2 YSLEER come from the germline V gene. CDR3 size: 16 residues. V gave up 5 bases and J gave up 0 bases; unmatched junction bases: 5. CDR3 in amino acids: CASSYRQGASTDTQYF. The CDR3 DNA sequence: TGCGCCAGCAGCTACCGACAGGGGGCTAGCACAGATACGCAGTATTTT.

The genes are TRBV10-2 and TRBJ2-5, with TRBD2 as a possible D gene (5 bases). CDR3 length equals 10 residues. The V and J ends lost 5 bases and 9 bases respectively, with 7 bases between them. Germline assignment: CDR1 WSHSY and CDR2 SAAADI. CDR3 DNA: TGCGCCAGCAGTCAGCGGCCCCAGTACTTC. Its translation is CASSQRPQYF.

The sample holds many counts of this clonotype. CDR3 protein: CASSLAGGARDTQYF. Written as DNA, the CDR3 is TGTGCCAGCAGCTTAGCCGGGGGGGCCAGGGATACGCAGTATTTT. The chain combines TRBV7-9 with TRBJ2-3, with 8 bases aligning to TRBD2. CDR1 and CDR2 (germline): SEHNR, FQNEAQ (reference sequence). The CDR3 consists of 15 residues. V lost 0 bases and J lost 6; bases outside the gene matches: 5.

A few counts support this clonotype. V is TRBV11-2 and J is TRBJ2-3; D unresolved. V was clipped by 1 base and J by 5 bases, with 7 bases between them. CDR1 and CDR2 (germline): SGHAT, FQNNGV. The CDR3 has 13 residues. CDR3 loop: CASSLVVKDTQYF. In nucleotides, the CDR3 is TGTGCCAGCAGCTTAGTGGTGAAAGATACGCAGTATTTT.

The sample holds many counts of this clonotype. The chain employs TRBV7-2 and TRBJ2-5, with 7 nucleotides matching TRBD1. V dropped 5 bases and J dropped 9; count of bases not matched to a gene: 12. The CDR3 runs 14 residues. In germline, CDR1 is SGHTA, CDR2 FQGNSA. The chain's CDR3 is CASSPDGSDRAQYF. Here the CDR3 DNA reads TGTGCCAGCAGCCCAGATGGGTCAGACAGGGCCCAGTACTTC.

V is TRBV6-2 or TRBV6-3 and J is TRBJ1-6, with no clear D. The CDR3 consists of 15 residues. CDR1 is MNHEY, CDR2 SVGEGT, per germline. Trimming removed 2 bases at V and 8 bases at J, with 13 bases between. CDR3: CASSYGDFSHSPLHF. CDR3 in DNA: TGTGCCAGCAGTTACGGCGACTTCAGCCATTCACCCCTCCACTTT.

This clonotype was detected only a few times. V usage is TRBV30 and J usage is TRBJ1-1, with D unresolved. V was trimmed by 5 bases and J by 0 bases, leaving 7 bases between them. Germline CDR1 reads GTSNPN; CDR2 reads SVGIG (reference sequence). This CDR3 comprises 12 residues. The CDR3 nucleotides are TGTGCCTGGTCGTGGGTGAACACTGAAGCTTTCTTT. Amino acids: CAWSWVNTEAFF.

This clonotype was picked up a small number of times. The V call is TRBV4-1, the J call TRBJ1-1; D not resolved. The CDR3 is 15 residues long. The ends were cut back, 7 bases at V and 0 bases at J, with 15 bases in the middle. CDR1 MGHRA and CDR2 YSYEKL come from the germline V gene. CDR3: CASKAGPRMNTEAFF. CDR3 bases: TGCGCCAGCAAAGCCGGGCCCAGAATGAACACTGAAGCTTTCTTT.

The gene calls are TRBV29-1 and TRBJ1-4, with D perhaps TRBD1 (5 bases). V dropped 0 bases and J dropped 0 bases, with 8 bases sitting between them. Germline CDR1 SQVTM, CDR2 ANQGSEA. CDR3 length: 15 amino acids. The CDR3 coding sequence is TGCAGCGTTGAAGATCCACAGGCAACTAATGAAAAACTGTTTTTT. Translating gives CSVEDPQATNEKLFF.

This clonotype has just a few counts. The rearrangement joins TRBV7-9 to TRBJ1-6; tentative D call: TRBD1 (6 bases). The CDR3 totals 15 residues. Germline V gives CDR1 SEHNR, CDR2 FQNEAQ (reference sequence). Trimming removed 4 bases from V and 8 bases from J, with 15 bases in between. The CDR3 reads CASSSRGGSYSPLHF. DNA of the CDR3: TGTGCCAGCAGCTCGAGAGGGGGGAGTTATTCACCCCTCCACTTT.

The rearrangement uses TRBV4-1 and TRBJ2-2; 12 bases are a match to TRBD2. CDR3 length: 18 residues. Germline V CDR1 and CDR2: MGHRA, YSYEKL. The J segment lost 3 bases and the V segment lost 0 bases, leaving 5 bases of the junction unmatched. This chain's CDR3 is CASSQDRTSGVYTGELFF. DNA for the CDR3: TGCGCCAGCAGCCAAGATAGGACTAGCGGGGTTTACACCGGGGAGCTGTTTTTT.

This clonotype was counted only a few times. This chain joins TRBV4-1 and TRBJ2-3; D might be TRBD1 (6 bases). The CDR3 is 17 amino acids. V lost 0 bases and J 0 bases, leaving 13 bases between the germline ends. Germline V gene sequence: CDR1 MGHRA, CDR2 YSYEKL. CDR3 sequence (DNA): TGCGCCAGCAGCCAAGAACAGGGAGTTTCGAGCACAGATACGCAGTATTTT. This gives the protein CASSQEQGVSSTDTQYF.

The J gene is TRBJ2-5, the V gene TRBV24-1; 9 bases line up with TRBD2. With V trimmed by 5 bases and J by 2 bases, 11 bases remained unmatched. This CDR3 has 17 amino acids. From germline, CDR1 is KGHDR and CDR2 SFDVKD. CDR3 in amino acids: CATSGPTLAGIQETQYF. CDR3 DNA: TGTGCCACCAGTGGTCCCACCCTAGCGGGGATACAAGAGACCCAGTACTTC.

The V call is TRBV5-1, the J call TRBJ1-1; D unresolved. Germline CDR1 is SGHRS and CDR2 is YFSETQ. Trimming removed 4 bases from V and 6 bases from J, with 13 bases in between. The CDR3 is made up of 13 amino acids. The CDR3 is CASSAKSSPEAFF. The CDR3 nucleotides read TGCGCCAGCAGCGCTAAATCGAGCCCTGAAGCTTTCTTT.

The J gene is TRBJ1-5, the V gene TRBV20-1; no firm D call. The CDR3 has 14 residues. Trimming cost V 3 bases and J 4 bases, with 13 bases left between them. Per the germline V gene, CDR1 is DFQATT and CDR2 is SNEGSKA (reference sequence). CDR3 DNA: TGCAGTGCTAGGCGAGACATCGAGAATCAGCCCCAGCATTTT. It yields the protein CSARRDIENQPQHF.

This clonotype was seen ten or more times. This chain links TRBV7-8 with TRBJ2-7, with TRBD1 identical over 9 bases. Trimming took 5 bases from V and 0 from J; bases not matched to a gene: 8. There are 16 residues in the CDR3. Germline V gene data show CDR1 as SGHVS and CDR2 as FQNEAQ. The CDR3 loop is CASSSSGTGSSYEQYF. In DNA form, the CDR3 reads TGTGCCAGCAGCAGTTCCGGGACAGGGAGCTCCTACGAGCAGTACTTC.

This chain joins TRBV6-2 or TRBV6-3 and TRBJ1-2, with a weak D call TRBD1 (5 bases). The CDR3 is 13 amino acids. Trimming left V 5 bases short and J 6 bases short, with 13 bases between. In germline, CDR1 is MNHEY, CDR2 SVGEGT. The CDR3 nucleotides are TGTGCCAGCAGTCCCCAGGGCTTCAATGGCTACACCTTC. This codes for CASSPQGFNGYTF.

The gene calls are TRBV5-1 and TRBJ1-4, with D hard to call. The V and J ends lost 0 bases and 1 base respectively, with 7 bases between them. CDR1 is SGHRS and CDR2 is YFSETQ in the germline V gene. The CDR3 length is 15 residues. In DNA, the CDR3 is TGCGCCAGCAGCTTGGCCGGGCAAACTAATGAAAAACTGTTTTTT. This codes for CASSLAGQTNEKLFF.